This T cell receptor beta chain stems from a study of human T cells and chemical hapten exposure. A remark on this clonotype: No antigen is known for it.

Described time point: pre-sensitization, week 0. Noted treatment: therapeutic diphenylcyclopropenone sensitization with weekly scalp DPC. Total RNA was isolated from unfractionated whole blood. Notes on the study in general: Sensitizing to DPC left TCRs with a frequency above 1 in 1000 unaltered.

This CDR3 contains 16 residues. The J segment lost 6 bases and the V segment lost 7 bases, leaving 14 bases of the junction unmatched. Germline V gives CDR1 SNHLY, CDR2 FYNNEI. TCRdb reanalysed the RACE reads using MiXCR and keeps one entry per CDR3 protein. This sample carries roughly 380,000 distinct CDR3 sequences, roughly 5% of them seen once, and the ten largest clones take 2.6%. This chain links TRBV2 with TRBJ1-5, with 8 bases aligning to TRBD1. This material consisted of whole blood, taken in connection with sensitization to the hapten diphenylcyclopropenone (DPC). This receptor was obtained from a woman aged 45 to 65 with alopecia areata. Some clones in this sample may be carry-over from other donors' samples. CDR3 sequence: CASTESRQGARQPQHF. The CDR3 DNA reads as TGTGCCAGCACAGAGTCACGGCAGGGGGCCCGTCAGCCCCAGCATTTT. Full variable domain (missing parts from reference TRBV2 and TRBJ1-5): EPEVTQTPSHQVTQMGQEVILRCVPISNHLYFYWYRQILGQKVEFLVSFYNNEISEKSEIFDDQFSVERPDGSNFTLKIRSTKLEDSAMYFCASTESRQGARQPQHFGDGTRLSIL.